The clone carrying this T cell receptor (beta chain) was counted between two and nine times. The antigen is not known. Sequenced material consisted of expressed TCRB transcripts (all of the isolated RNA was reverse transcribed). Libraries were prepared by immunoSEQ multiplex PCR; TCRdb keeps only in-frame clonotypes and omits some of them. The sample yields around 650,000 clones, around 11% seen once. The data originate from a study of beta chain features in type 1 diabetes. Over 95% purity was reached by all sorted populations. Findings and caveats of the study: Patients and controls would share equally any PCR tilt toward shorter templates. Moderate but significant shortening of TCRB CDR3s was recorded in all four CD4+ subsets from Type 1 diabetes patients. A greater similarity of naive, central memory and Treg TCRB repertoires was seen among patients than among healthy donors. Reduced insertions and increased deletions marked VDJ junctions in type 1 diabetes patients.

Trimming removed 0 bases at V and 0 bases at J, with 15 bases between. The CDR3 spans 17 residues. Per the germline V gene, CDR1 is LGHNA and CDR2 is YSLEER. The sequence was collected from a man under 40 with type 1 diabetes. Material: naive CD4+ T cells from blood. The V call is TRBV4-3, the J call TRBJ2-7; D might be TRBD2 (6 bases). This CDR3 is CASSQESWTTLSYEQYF. Here the CDR3 DNA reads TGCGCCAGCAGCCAAGAAAGCTGGACTACCCTCTCCTACGAGCAGTACTTC.